This T cell receptor beta chain is drawn from a study of tumor-infiltrating lymphocytes in oesophageal squamous cell carcinoma. This clonotype was recorded at least ten times. Germline V lookup: CDR1 MDHEN, CDR2 SYDVKM. The CDR3 has 15 residues. TCRdb redid the calling of the PCR reads with MiXCR, one entry per CDR3 protein. The sample includes about 11,000 distinct CDR3 sequences, about 60% of them seen just once. The rearrangement joins TRBV28 to TRBJ2-5; 7 bases fit TRBD2. The end of the DNA is better explained by TRBJ2-7, so the J call may be wrong. This TCR was recovered from a male donor with esophageal squamous cell carcinoma. Specimen: esophageal tumor tissue. The CDR3 sequence is CASSLSWDYSYEQYF. The CDR3 region has the DNA TGTGCCAGCAGTTTAAGCTGGGACTACTCCTACGAGCAGTACTTC.